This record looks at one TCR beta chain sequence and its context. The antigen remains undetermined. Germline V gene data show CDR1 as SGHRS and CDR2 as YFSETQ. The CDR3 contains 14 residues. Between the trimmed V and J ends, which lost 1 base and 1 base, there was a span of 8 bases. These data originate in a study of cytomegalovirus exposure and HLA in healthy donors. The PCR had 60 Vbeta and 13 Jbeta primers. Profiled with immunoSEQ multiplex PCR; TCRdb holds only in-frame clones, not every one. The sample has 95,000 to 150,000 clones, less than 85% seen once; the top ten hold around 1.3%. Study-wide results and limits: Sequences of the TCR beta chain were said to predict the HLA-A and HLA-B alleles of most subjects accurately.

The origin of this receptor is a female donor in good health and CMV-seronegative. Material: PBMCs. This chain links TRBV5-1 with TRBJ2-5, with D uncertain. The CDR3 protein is CASSLRGFQETQYF. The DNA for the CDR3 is TGCGCCAGCAGCTTGCGAGGCTTCCAAGAGACCCAGTACTTC. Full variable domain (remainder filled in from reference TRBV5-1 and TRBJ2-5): KAGVTQTPRYLIKTRGQQVTLSCSPISGHRSVSWYQQTPGQGLQFLFEYFSETQRNKGNFPGRFSGRQFSNSRSEMNVSTLELGDSALYLCASSLRGFQETQYFGPGTRLLVL.